Following are 8 T cell receptor beta chains from one sample sequenced in a study of CD8 T cells in Susac syndrome. When the RNA was reverse transcribed, random hexamers were used with an input of about 0.45 to 1 ug. TCRdb reprocessed the immunoSEQ multiplex PCR reads via MiXCR and lists one record per CDR3 protein. The table records tens of thousands of distinct CDR3 sequences, 95% to 96% of them present only once. The source material was CD4+ T cells from PBMCs. These receptors were collected from a human donor with multiple sclerosis.

The chain is built from TRBV9 and TRBJ1-1; D unresolved. Germline values: CDR1 SGDLS, CDR2 YYNGEE. CDR3 length: 13 amino acids. Trimming took 2 bases from V and 4 from J, leaving 9 bases between them. The CDR3 loop is CASSVTPGTEAFF. For the CDR3, the DNA is TGTGCCAGCAGCGTGACACCCGGCACTGAAGCTTTCTTT.

V usage is TRBV3-1 and J usage is TRBJ1-1; possibly TRBD1 for D (6 bases). Trimming stripped 4 bases from V and 6 bases from J, with 15 bases between. The CDR3 extends over 14 amino acids. Per the germline V gene, CDR1 is LGHDT and CDR2 is YNNKEL (reference sequence). CDR3 bases: TGTGCCAGCAGCCCGGACAGCGGAGTCCCTGAAGCTTTCTTT. This codes for CASSPDSGVPEAFF. The variable domain in full, with the rest retrieved from reference TRBV3-1 and TRBJ1-1, is DTAVSQTPKYLVTQMGNDKSIKCEQNLGHDTMYWYKQDSKKFLKIMFSYNNKELIINETVPNRFSPKSPDKAHLNLHINSLELGDSAVYFCASSPDSGVPEAFFGQGTRLTVV.

The chain recombines TRBV5-1 with TRBJ2-7; 8 positions agree with TRBD1. The germline gives CDR1 SGHRS, CDR2 YFSETQ. Trimming at V came to 2 bases and at J to 3 bases, leaving 4 bases not matched to a gene. The CDR3 loop spans 14 amino acids. CDR3 sequence (DNA): TGCGCCAGCAGCTTCTCCACAGGGGGCTACGAGCAGTACTTC. It yields the protein CASSFSTGGYEQYF. Based on the CDR3 plus reference TRBV5-1 and TRBJ2-7, the full variable domain is KAGVTQTPRYLIKTRGQQVTLSCSPISGHRSVSWYQQTPGQGLQFLFEYFSETQRNKGNFPGRFSGRQFSNSRSEMNVSTLELGDSALYLCASSFSTGGYEQYFGPGTRLTVT.

The CDR3 DNA follows: TGCAGTGCTAGAGATTGGGTTCGGGGGTGGTATGGCTACACCTTC. Protein: CSARDWVRGWYGYTF. The chain links TRBV20-1 to TRBJ1-2, with a weak D call TRBD1 (5 bases). CDR3 length: 15 amino acids. The V end lost 0 bases, the J end lost 5 bases, and 16 bases lay between the germline ends. From germline, CDR1 is DFQATT and CDR2 SNEGSKA (reference sequence).

The chain is built from TRBV28 and TRBJ1-6, with D possibly TRBD1 on 5 matching bases. Germline CDR1 and CDR2: MDHEN and SYDVKM. Between the trimmed V and J ends, which lost 6 bases and 7 bases, there was a span of 16 bases. This CDR3 contains 15 residues. The CDR3 coding sequence is TGTGCCAGCAGCCCTGGGGGGGTACTCAATTCACCCCTCCACTTT. Amino acid sequence: CASSPGGVLNSPLHF. The complete variable domain, with remaining parts taken from reference TRBV28 and TRBJ1-6, reads DVKVTQSSRYLVKRTGEKVFLECVQDMDHENMFWYRQDPGLGLRLIYFSYDVKMKEKGDIPEGYSVSREKKERFSLILESASTNQTSMYLCASSPGGVLNSPLHFGNGTRLTVT.

V usage is TRBV7-8 and J usage is TRBJ2-1; 11 positions match TRBD2. Per germline, CDR1 SGHVS and CDR2 FQNEAQ. The J segment lost 4 bases and the V segment lost 2 bases, leaving 10 bases of the junction unmatched. The CDR3 has 18 residues. The CDR3 is CASSLPLRLAGKYNEQFF. The CDR3 nucleotides are TGTGCCAGCAGCTTACCCCTTCGACTAGCGGGGAAATACAATGAGCAGTTCTTC.

The chain has TRBV5-4 and TRBJ1-2; a possible D gene is TRBD1 (5 bases). V lost 4 bases and J 6 bases, leaving 19 bases between the germline ends. Germline V gives CDR1 SGHNT, CDR2 YYREEE (reference sequence). CDR3 length: 15 residues. CDR3 protein: CASSPSGGVIHGYTF. In nucleotides, the CDR3 is TGTGCCAGCAGCCCCAGTGGAGGGGTGATTCATGGCTACACCTTC.

This clonotype was observed once. The genes are TRBV4-1 and TRBJ1-2, with no clear D. The CDR3 runs 15 residues. The V end lost 6 bases, the J end lost 4 bases, and 18 bases lay between the germline ends. Germline V gives CDR1 MGHRA, CDR2 YSYEKL. CDR3 sequence: CASSRFPGIGYGYTF. The DNA of the CDR3 is TGCGCCAGCAGTCGATTTCCGGGGATCGGCTATGGCTACACCTTC.